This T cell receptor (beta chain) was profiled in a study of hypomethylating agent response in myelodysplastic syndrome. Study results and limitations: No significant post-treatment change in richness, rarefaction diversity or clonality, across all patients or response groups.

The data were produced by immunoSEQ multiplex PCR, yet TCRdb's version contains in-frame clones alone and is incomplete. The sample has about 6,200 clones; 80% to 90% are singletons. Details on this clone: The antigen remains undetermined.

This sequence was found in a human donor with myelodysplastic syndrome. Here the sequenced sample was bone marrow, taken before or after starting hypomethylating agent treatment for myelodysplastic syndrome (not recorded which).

The DNA for the CDR3 is TGTGCCAGCAGCTTAGACCACTACTCCTACGAGCAGTACTTC. Its protein is CASSLDHYSYEQYF. The chain has TRBV7-8 and TRBJ2-7; no definite D call. Looked up from germline, CDR1 is SGHVS and CDR2 is FQNEAQ. There are 14 residues in the CDR3. V was cut by 1 base and J by 0 bases, with 7 bases left in between.